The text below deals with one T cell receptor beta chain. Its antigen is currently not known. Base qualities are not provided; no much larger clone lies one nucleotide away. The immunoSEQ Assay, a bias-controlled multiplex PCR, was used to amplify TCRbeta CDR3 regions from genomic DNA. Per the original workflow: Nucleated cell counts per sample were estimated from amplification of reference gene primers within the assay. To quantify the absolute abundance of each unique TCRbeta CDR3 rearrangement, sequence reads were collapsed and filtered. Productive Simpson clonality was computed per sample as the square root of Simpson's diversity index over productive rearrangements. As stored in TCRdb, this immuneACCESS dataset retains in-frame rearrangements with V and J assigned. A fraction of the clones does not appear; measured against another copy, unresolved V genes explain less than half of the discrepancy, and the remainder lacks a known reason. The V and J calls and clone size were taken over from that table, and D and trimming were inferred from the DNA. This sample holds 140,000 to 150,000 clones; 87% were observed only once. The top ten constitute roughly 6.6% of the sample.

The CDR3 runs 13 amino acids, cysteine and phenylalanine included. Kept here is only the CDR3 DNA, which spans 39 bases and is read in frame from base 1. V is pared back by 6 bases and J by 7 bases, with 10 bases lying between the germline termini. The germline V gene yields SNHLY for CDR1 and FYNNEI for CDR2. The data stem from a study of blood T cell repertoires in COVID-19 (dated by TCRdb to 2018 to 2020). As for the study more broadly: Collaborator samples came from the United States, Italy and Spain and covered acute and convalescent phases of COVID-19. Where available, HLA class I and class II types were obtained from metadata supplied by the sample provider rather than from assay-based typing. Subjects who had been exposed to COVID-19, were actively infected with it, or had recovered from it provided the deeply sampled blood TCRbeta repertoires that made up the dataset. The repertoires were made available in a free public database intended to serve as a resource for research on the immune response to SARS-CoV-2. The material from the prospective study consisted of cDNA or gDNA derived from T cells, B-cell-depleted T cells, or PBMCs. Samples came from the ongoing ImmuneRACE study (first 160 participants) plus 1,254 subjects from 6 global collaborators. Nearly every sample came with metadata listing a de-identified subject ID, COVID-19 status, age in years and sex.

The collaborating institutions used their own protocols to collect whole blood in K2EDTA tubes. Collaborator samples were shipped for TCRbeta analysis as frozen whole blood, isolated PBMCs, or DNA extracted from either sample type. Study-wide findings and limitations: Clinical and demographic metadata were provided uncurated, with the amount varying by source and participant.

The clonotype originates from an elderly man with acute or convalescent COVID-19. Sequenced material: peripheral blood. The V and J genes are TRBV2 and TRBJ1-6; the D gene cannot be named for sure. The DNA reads TGTGCCAGCAGGAACGACGGGAATTCACCCCTCCACTTT. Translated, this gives CASRNDGNSPLHF.